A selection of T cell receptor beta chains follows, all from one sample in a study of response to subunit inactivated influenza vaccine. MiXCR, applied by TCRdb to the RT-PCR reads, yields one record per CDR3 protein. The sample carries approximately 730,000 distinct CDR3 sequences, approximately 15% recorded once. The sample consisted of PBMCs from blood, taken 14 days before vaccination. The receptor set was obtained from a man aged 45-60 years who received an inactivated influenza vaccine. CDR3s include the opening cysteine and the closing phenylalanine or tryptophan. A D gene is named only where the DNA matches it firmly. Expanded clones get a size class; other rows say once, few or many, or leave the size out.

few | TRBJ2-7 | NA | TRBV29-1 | CSVEVDPRGGYEQYF | TGCAGCGTTGAAGTTGATCCAAGGGGGGGCTACGAGCAGTACTTC
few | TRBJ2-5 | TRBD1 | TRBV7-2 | CASSLGDRTMGETQYF | TGTGCCAGCAGCTTAGGGGACAGGACAATGGGGGAGACCCAGTACTTC
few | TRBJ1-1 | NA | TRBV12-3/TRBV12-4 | CASSLRYRVRNTEAFF | TGTGCCAGCAGTTTACGGTACAGGGTTCGGAACACTGAAGCTTTCTTT
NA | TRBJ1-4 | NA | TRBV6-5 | CASSYGQRSAKGEKLFF | TGTGCCAGCAGTTACGGGCAGAGGTCGGCGAAAGGGGAAAAACTGTTTTTT
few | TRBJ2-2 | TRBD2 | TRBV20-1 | CSASSTTSGGNTGELFF | TGCAGTGCTAGCTCGACAACTAGCGGTGGGAACACCGGGGAGCTGTTTTTT
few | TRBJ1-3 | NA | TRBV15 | CATSKGSSGNTIYF | TGTGCCACCAGCAAAGGTAGCTCTGGAAACACCATATATTTT
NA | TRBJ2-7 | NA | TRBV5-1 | CASSLEPLSSYEQYF | TGCGCCAGCAGCTTGGAACCGCTGAGCTCCTACGAGCAGTACTTC
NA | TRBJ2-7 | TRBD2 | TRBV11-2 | CASSLPSAGLDTSYEQYF | TGTGCCAGCAGCTTACCATCCGCTGGACTAGATACTTCCTACGAGCAGTACTTC
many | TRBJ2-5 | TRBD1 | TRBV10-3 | CAIKRTGEETQYF | TGTGCCATCAAGCGGACAGGGGAAGAGACCCAGTACTTC
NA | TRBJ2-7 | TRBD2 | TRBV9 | CASSRTSGALSEQYF | TGTGCCAGCAGCAGGACTAGCGGGGCCCTGAGCGAGCAGTACTTC
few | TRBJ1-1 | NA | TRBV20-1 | CSARYGQMNTEAFF | TGCAGTGCTAGATATGGACAGATGAACACTGAAGCTTTCTTT
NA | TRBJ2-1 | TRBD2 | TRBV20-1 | CSARDLRGGPNEQFF | TGCAGTGCTAGAGATTTGCGGGGGGGCCCGAATGAGCAGTTCTTC
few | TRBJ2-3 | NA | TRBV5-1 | CASSLAGYGITDTQYF | TGCGCCAGCAGCTTGGCGGGGTACGGAATCACAGATACGCAGTATTTT
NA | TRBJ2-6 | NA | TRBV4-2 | CASSQDRRGNGANVLTF | TGTGCCAGCAGCCAAGATCGAAGGGGGAACGGGGCCAACGTCCTGACTTTC
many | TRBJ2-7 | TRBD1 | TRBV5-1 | CASRAGTGDSYEQYF | TGCGCCAGCAGGGCTGGGACAGGGGACTCCTACGAGCAGTACTTC
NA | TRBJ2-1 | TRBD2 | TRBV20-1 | CSARDRLAGYEQFF | TGCAGTGCTAGAGATAGGCTAGCGGGATATGAGCAGTTCTTC
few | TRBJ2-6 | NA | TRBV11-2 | CASSLVGLALSGANVLTF | TGTGCCAGCAGCTTAGTGGGACTGGCTCTTTCGGGGGCCAACGTCCTGACTTTC
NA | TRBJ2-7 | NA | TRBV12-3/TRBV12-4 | CASSLSTPYEQYF | TGTGCCAGCAGTTTAAGCACGCCTTACGAGCAGTACTTC
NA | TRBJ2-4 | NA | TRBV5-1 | CASRFLPKGENIQYF | TGCGCCAGCAGGTTCCTTCCCAAGGGGGAAAACATTCAGTACTTC
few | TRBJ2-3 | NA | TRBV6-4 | CATRPIGGTDTQYF | TGTGCCACCCGCCCAATCGGGGGCACAGATACGCAGTATTTT
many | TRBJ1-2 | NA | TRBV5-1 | CASSMTEGTYGYTF | TGCGCCAGCAGCATGACAGAAGGGACCTATGGCTACACCTTC
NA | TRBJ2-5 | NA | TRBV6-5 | CASSYSFPRDGETQYF | TGTGCCAGCAGTTACTCGTTCCCCAGGGATGGGGAGACCCAGTACTTC
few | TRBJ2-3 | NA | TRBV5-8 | CASSFVNPDTQYF | TGTGCCAGCAGCTTCGTGAATCCAGATACGCAGTATTTT
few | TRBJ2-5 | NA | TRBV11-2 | CASSPSAPQETQYF | TGTGCCAGCAGCCCCTCGGCTCCGCAAGAGACCCAGTACTTC
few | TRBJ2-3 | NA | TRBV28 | CASSRFLPKKTDTQYF | TGTGCCAGCAGTAGGTTTTTACCCAAAAAGACAGATACGCAGTATTTT
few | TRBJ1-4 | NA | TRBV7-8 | CASSPQGLGEKLFF | TGTGCCAGCAGCCCCCAGGGCTTGGGTGAAAAACTGTTTTTT
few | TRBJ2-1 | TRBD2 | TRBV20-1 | CSAKTGTSSYNEQFF | TGCAGTGCTAAAACCGGGACTAGCTCCTACAATGAGCAGTTCTTC
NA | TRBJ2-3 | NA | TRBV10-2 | CASSESTRRDSDTQYF | TGCGCCAGCAGTGAGTCGACTCGCAGGGACTCAGATACGCAGTATTTT
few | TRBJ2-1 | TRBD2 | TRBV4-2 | CASSQGPAGDEQFF | TGTGCCAGCAGCCAAGGTCCAGCGGGAGATGAGCAGTTCTTC
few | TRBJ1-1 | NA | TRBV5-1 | CASSLARGLEAFF | TGCGCCAGCAGCTTGGCCCGGGGGCTGGAAGCTTTCTTT
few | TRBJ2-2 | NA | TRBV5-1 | CASSLQTAHTGELFF | TGCGCCAGCAGCTTGCAAACAGCACACACCGGGGAGCTGTTTTTT
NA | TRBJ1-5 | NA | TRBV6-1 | CASRLTGSPNQPQHF | TGTGCCAGCAGGCTCACAGGTTCCCCCAATCAGCCCCAGCATTTT
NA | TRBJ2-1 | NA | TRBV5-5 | CASSSTVSSYNEQFF | TGTGCCAGCAGCTCGACGGTGAGCTCCTACAATGAGCAGTTCTTC
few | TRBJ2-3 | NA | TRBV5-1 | CASSWGLGTDTQYF | TGCGCCAGCAGCTGGGGACTGGGGACAGATACGCAGTATTTT
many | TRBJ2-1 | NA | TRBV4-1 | CASSHGTPKYNEQFF | TGCGCCAGCAGCCACGGGACACCTAAGTACAATGAGCAGTTCTTC
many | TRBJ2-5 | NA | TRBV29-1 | CSVRLETQYF | TGCAGCGTCCGATTAGAGACCCAGTACTTC